The 22 T cell receptor beta chains in this list originate from one sample, sequenced in a study of blood T cell repertoires in COVID-19. TCRdb's copy holds only in-frame clones and misses some; the assay was immunoSEQ multiplex PCR. The sample carries tens of thousands of clones, approximately 85% recorded once. The sample consisted of peripheral blood. The receptors stem from a human donor in a cohort sampled during active COVID-19.

This clone is a singleton in its sample. The V call is TRBV7-2, the J call TRBJ2-3; possibly TRBD1 for D (5 bases). This CDR3 is built from 13 residues. The V and J ends lost 1 base and 6 bases respectively, with 8 bases between them. Germline lookup yields CDR1 SGHTA and CDR2 FQGNSA. Here the CDR3 reads CASSLEGRDTQYF. In DNA, the CDR3 is TGTGCCAGCAGCTTAGAGGGGCGCGATACGCAGTATTTT. Drawing the rest from reference TRBV7-2 and TRBJ2-3, the complete variable domain is GAGVSQSPSNKVTEKGKDVELRCDPISGHTALYWYRQSLGQGLEFLIYFQGNSAPDKSGLPSDRFSAERTGGSVSTLTIQRTQQEDSAVYLCASSLEGRDTQYFGPGTRLTVL.

The chain has TRBV10-3 and TRBJ2-7; no definite D call. V dropped 7 bases and J dropped 7 bases, with 11 bases sitting between them. The CDR3 contains 11 residues. Germline CDR1 is ENHRY and CDR2 is SYGVKD. DNA for the CDR3: TGTGCCATCAATTCGGGTTTTGAGCAGTACTTC. Protein sequence: CAINSGFEQYF.

This clone was seen a few times. V and J are TRBV20-1 and TRBJ1-2; D remains ambiguous. The CDR3 runs to 15 residues. Trimming shortened V by 3 bases and J by 6 bases, and 20 bases separated the two germline ends. Germline V gives CDR1 DFQATT, CDR2 SNEGSKA (reference sequence). The CDR3 protein is CSASGLPGWVDGYTF. The CDR3 region has the DNA TGCAGTGCTAGTGGTTTGCCGGGTTGGGTCGATGGCTACACCTTC.

The gene calls are TRBV4-1 and TRBJ1-2; 7 positions match TRBD1. V lost 4 bases and J lost 3; bases outside the gene matches: 8. The germline V gene encodes CDR1 MGHRA and CDR2 YSYEKL. This CDR3 has 15 residues. CDR3 residues: CASSLSERGHYGYTF. CDR3 bases: TGCGCCAGCAGCCTCTCAGAAAGGGGGCACTATGGCTACACCTTC.

The chain joins TRBV7-2 to TRBJ1-5; possible D gene TRBD1, 6 bases. Germline loops: CDR1 SGHTA, CDR2 FQGNSA. V was pared by 5 bases and J by 0 bases, with 14 bases between. CDR3 size: 16 residues. CDR3 bases: TGTGCCAGCAGCACCGAAGGGACAAATAGCAATCAGCCCCAGCATTTT. This translates into CASSTEGTNSNQPQHF.

This chain joins TRBV4-1 and TRBJ2-5; TRBD1 agrees at 9 bases. The V gene's germline CDR1 is MGHRA and CDR2 YSYEKL. V lost 4 bases to trimming and J lost 3 bases; unmatched junction nucleotides: 6. CDR3 length equals 15 residues. This chain's CDR3 is CASSLPGTGKETQYF. Written as DNA, the CDR3 is TGCGCCAGCAGCCTTCCCGGGACAGGGAAAGAGACCCAGTACTTC.

The chain recombines TRBV6-5 with TRBJ1-2; possibly TRBD1 for D (6 bases). Looked up from germline, CDR1 is MNHEY and CDR2 is SVGAGI. The CDR3 is made up of 14 amino acids. V lost 4 bases, J lost 4 bases, and 13 bases lay in between. The CDR3 DNA follows: TGTGCCAGCAGTTCCTTCTCGACAGGCTATGGCTACACCTTC. Its protein is CASSSFSTGYGYTF.

The rearrangement uses TRBV6-5 and TRBJ2-7, with 8 nucleotides matching TRBD1. In germline, CDR1 is MNHEY, CDR2 SVGAGI. CDR3 size: 15 residues. Trimming removed 2 bases from V and 0 bases from J; junction bases left unmatched: 3. CDR3 region: CASSYNGQGSYEQYF. CDR3 coding DNA: TGTGCCAGCAGTTACAACGGACAGGGCTCCTACGAGCAGTACTTC.

The chain couples TRBV7-2 to TRBJ1-2, with 8 bases lining up with TRBD1. The CDR3 spans 13 residues. Germline-derived CDR1 and CDR2 are SGHTA and FQGNSA. Trimming at V came to 1 base and at J to 7 bases, leaving 2 bases not matched to a gene. CDR3 sequence reads: CASSLGQGFGYTF. In nucleotides, the CDR3 is TGTGCCAGCAGCTTAGGACAGGGGTTTGGCTACACCTTC.

The chain has TRBV4-3 and TRBJ2-5, with a tentative D call TRBD2 (5 bases). CDR3 size: 15 residues. Germline V gene sequence: CDR1 LGHNA, CDR2 YSLEER. With 6 bases removed from V and 1 base from J, the gap between germline ends came to 15 bases. The CDR3 loop reads CASRRVGAPQETQYF. CDR3 DNA: TGCGCCAGCAGGCGGGTCGGAGCACCCCAAGAGACCCAGTACTTC.

This rearrangement joins TRBV7-2 to TRBJ1-5; D is unclear. Trimming took 3 bases from V and 2 from J, leaving 5 bases between them. Germline loops: CDR1 SGHTA, CDR2 FQGNSA. CDR3 size: 13 residues. CDR3 residues: CASSFQGNQPQHF. CDR3 coding DNA: TGTGCCAGCAGCTTTCAGGGCAATCAGCCCCAGCATTTT.

The chain links TRBV4-3 to TRBJ2-3; 8 bases are shared with TRBD2. The CDR3 runs to 17 residues. Per germline, CDR1 LGHNA and CDR2 YSLEER. The ends lost 0 bases at V and 4 bases at J; junction bases unmatched: 9. In DNA form, the CDR3 reads TGCGCCAGCAGCCAAGATACGGGGACTAGTGGGGCAGATACGCAGTATTTT. This encodes CASSQDTGTSGADTQYF.

This chain joins TRBV10-3 and TRBJ2-1; the match to TRBD2 covers 14 bases. The V gene's germline CDR1 is ENHRY and CDR2 SYGVKD. CDR3 length: 16 amino acids. The J segment lost 0 bases and the V segment lost 10 bases, leaving 5 bases of the junction unmatched. The CDR3 loop reads CATSGLAGGSYNEQFF. CDR3 coding DNA: TGTGCCACCTCCGGACTAGCGGGGGGCTCCTACAATGAGCAGTTCTTC.

V is TRBV4-3 and J is TRBJ2-1, with D possibly being TRBD1 (6 bases). The CDR3 sequence is 13 residues long. Germline lookup yields CDR1 LGHNA and CDR2 YSLEER. Trimming removed 1 base from V and 8 bases from J, with 9 bases in between. The CDR3 region has the DNA TGCGCCAGCAGCCAAGCACAGGGTTATGAGCAGTTCTTC. Its translation is CASSQAQGYEQFF.

This clone was counted a few times. The chain is built from TRBV5-1 and TRBJ2-2, with D maybe TRBD1 (5 bases). V lost 1 base to trimming and J lost 6 bases, with 13 bases between them. Germline CDR1 reads SGHRS; CDR2 reads YFSETQ. The CDR3 contains 15 residues. Written as DNA, the CDR3 is TGCGCCAGCAGCTTGACGCCAGGGAAGGCCGGGGAGCTGTTTTTT. Translation: CASSLTPGKAGELFF.

V and J are TRBV5-1 and TRBJ1-2; D gene uncertain. Trimming stripped 0 bases from V and 2 bases from J, with 11 bases between. The CDR3 is 15 residues long. CDR1 is SGHRS, CDR2 YFSETQ, per germline. This CDR3 reads CASSLEVGRNYGYTF. The CDR3 DNA reads TGCGCCAGCAGCTTGGAGGTAGGGAGGAACTATGGCTACACCTTC.

The rearrangement joins TRBV5-1 to TRBJ1-1; 11 positions agree with TRBD1. Germline V gene lookup returns CDR1 SGHRS and CDR2 YFSETQ. V lost 4 bases, J lost 0 bases, and 5 bases stayed unmatched. The CDR3 is made up of 16 amino acids. CDR3 region: CASSQGQGGMNTEAFF. The CDR3 nucleotides read TGCGCCAGCAGCCAGGGACAGGGGGGAATGAACACTGAAGCTTTCTTT.

The CDR3 DNA reads as TGCGCCAGCAGCCAAGATTCAGGGTTGGGGCAGCCCCAGCATTTT. Protein product: CASSQDSGLGQPQHF. This rearrangement joins TRBV4-1 to TRBJ1-5; a weak D match, TRBD1 (5 bases). CDR3 size: 15 residues. CDR1 is MGHRA and CDR2 is YSYEKL in the germline V gene. The V gene lost 0 bases and the J gene lost 7 bases, with 13 bases spanning the gap.

This chain connects TRBV6-5 to TRBJ2-6; D is perhaps TRBD2 (5 bases). Germline lookup yields CDR1 MNHEY and CDR2 SVGAGI. The ends were cut back, 5 bases at V and 1 base at J, with 9 bases in the middle. The CDR3 is 15 amino acids. The CDR3 coding sequence is TGTGCCAGCAGTACTAGTTTGTCTGGGGCCAACGTCCTGACTTTC. It specifies CASSTSLSGANVLTF.

The chain combines TRBV7-6 with TRBJ1-1, with TRBD1 matching over 7 bases. Germline CDR1 SGHVS, CDR2 FNYEAQ. The length of the CDR3 is 15 residues. Trimming cost V 0 bases and J 6 bases; bases outside gene matches: 7. Here the CDR3 reads CASSLATGVLAEAFF. In DNA, the CDR3 is TGTGCCAGCAGCTTAGCTACAGGGGTACTCGCTGAAGCTTTCTTT. The whole variable domain, filled in from reference TRBV7-6 and TRBJ1-1, reads GAGVSQSPRYKVTKRGQDVALRCDPISGHVSLYWYRQALGQGPEFLTYFNYEAQQDKSGLPNDRFSAERPEGSISTLTIQRTEQRDSAMYRCASSLATGVLAEAFFGQGTRLTVV.

This chain connects TRBV4-2 to TRBJ2-5; TRBD1 aligns across 10 bases. Germline lookup yields CDR1 LGHNA and CDR2 YNFKEQ. V trimming: 1 base; J trimming: 5 bases; junction bases outside the gene matches: 7. The CDR3 is 16 residues long. The CDR3 DNA reads as TGTGCCAGCAGCCAAGGGACAGGGGGTCCGGGGGAGACCCAGTACTTC. It specifies CASSQGTGGPGETQYF.

V and J are TRBV15 and TRBJ2-7, with 9 bases lining up with TRBD2. The germline V gene has CDR1 LNHNV and CDR2 YYDKDF (reference sequence). After removal of 0 bases from V and 6 bases from J, the junction contained 6 bases not matched to a gene. CDR3 length: 15 residues. CDR3 loop: CATSRDRTSVGEQYF. The CDR3 DNA is TGTGCCACCAGCAGAGATAGGACTAGCGTCGGCGAGCAGTACTTC.